Following are 14 T cell receptor beta chains from one sample sequenced in a study of blood T cell repertoires in COVID-19. This table comes from immunoSEQ multiplex PCR, and its TCRdb copy is limited to in-frame clones, with some not included. The table lists a few hundred thousand clones, around 89% of them singletons. Specimen: peripheral blood. Source of these receptors: a man aged 25 to 40 with acute or convalescent COVID-19.

The rearrangement links TRBV6-5 to TRBJ1-1, with TRBD1 identical over 7 bases. With 5 bases clipped from V and 12 bases from J, the junction kept 9 bases outside the gene matches. The CDR3 covers 12 residues. CDR1 MNHEY and CDR2 SVGAGI come from the germline V gene. For the CDR3, the DNA is TGTGCCAGCAGTCCGACAGGGTTGAAAACTTTCTTT. Translation: CASSPTGLKTFF.

This chain links TRBV18 with TRBJ2-3, with 7 bases that match TRBD2. Germline V gene data show CDR1 as KGHSH and CDR2 as LQKENI. Germline trimming cut 0 bases from V and 0 bases from J; bases unmatched to any gene: 12. The length of the CDR3 is 19 residues. The DNA of the CDR3 is TGTGCCAGCTCACCACCGTTCCTAGCGGCACACTTAAGCACAGATACGCAGTATTTT. Amino acid sequence: CASSPPFLAAHLSTDTQYF.

This clone was seen only once. The chain employs TRBV19 and TRBJ2-1; 9 bases are a match to TRBD2. V shed 5 bases, J shed 4 bases, and the junction held 6 bases outside the gene matches. The CDR3 length is 15 residues. CDR1 and CDR2 from the germline V gene are LNHDA and SQIVND (reference sequence). CDR3 sequence (DNA): TGTGCCAGTAGTTCAGGACTAGCGTCTTACAATGAGCAGTTCTTC. Amino acid sequence: CASSSGLASYNEQFF.

This chain links TRBV29-1 with TRBJ2-1; 7 nucleotides agree with TRBD2. Germline V gene sequence: CDR1 SQVTM, CDR2 ANQGSEA. There are 13 residues in the CDR3. V lost 7 bases, J lost 8 bases, and 11 bases stayed unmatched. In nucleotides, the CDR3 is TGCAGCGCTGACGGGACTATGTATGATGAGCAGTTCTTC. Encoded protein: CSADGTMYDEQFF.

The chain carries TRBV21-1 and TRBJ1-5; the table's D call, TRBD1, has no DNA check behind it. TRBV21-1 is annotated as a pseudogene. The CDR3 has 15 residues. This CDR3 is CASSKGGRGIGPQHF. The DNA of the CDR3 is TGTGCCAGCAGCAAAGGAGGTAGGGGGATCGGGCCCCAGCATTTT.

There are a few counts of this clone. V gene TRBV28 combines with J gene TRBJ1-5; D remains unclear. The CDR3 loop spans 12 amino acids. The V gene's germline CDR1 is MDHEN and CDR2 SYDVKM. V was pared by 2 bases and J by 6 bases, with 5 bases between. CDR3: CASSLAGQPQHF. CDR3 bases: TGTGCCAGCAGTTTAGCGGGTCAGCCCCAGCATTTT.

The chain joins TRBV5-1 to TRBJ1-2, with D perhaps matching TRBD1 (5 bases). The length of the CDR3 is 13 residues. Trimming cost V 1 base and J 4 bases, with 8 bases left between them. CDR1 is SGHRS and CDR2 is YFSETQ in the germline V gene. The CDR3 reads CASSLTGSYGYTF. For the CDR3, the DNA is TGCGCCAGCAGCTTGACAGGCTCCTATGGCTACACCTTC.

The chain recombines TRBV30 with TRBJ2-7; 11 bases agree with TRBD2. Trimming took 8 bases from V and 6 from J; bases not matched to a gene: 6. The CDR3 spans 12 residues. From germline, CDR1 is GTSNPN and CDR2 SVGIG (reference sequence). The CDR3 bases are TGTGCCGGATCTAGCGGGAGGCGCGAGCAGTACTTC. Amino acid sequence: CAGSSGRREQYF. The entire variable domain, with the rest obtained from reference TRBV30 and TRBJ2-7, is as follows: SQTIHQWPATLVQPVGSPLSLECTVEGTSNPNLYWYRQAAGRGLQLLFYSVGIGQISSEVPQNLSASRPQDRQFILSSKKLLLSDSGFYLCAGSSGRREQYFGPGTRLTVT.

The chain combines TRBV5-4 with TRBJ1-1; D is unclear. V lost 3 bases and J lost 4, with 16 bases in between. CDR1 is SGHNT and CDR2 is YYREEE in the germline V gene (reference sequence). The CDR3 length is 15 residues. For the CDR3, the DNA is TGTGCCAGCAGCTCCCCTTCCGGGGAGGGCACTGAAGCTTTCTTT. Translation gives CASSSPSGEGTEAFF.

The genes are TRBV28 and TRBJ1-2; perhaps TRBD1 as D (6 bases). Deletions cut 9 bases from V and 4 bases from J, with 12 bases between. The germline V gene has CDR1 MDHEN and CDR2 SYDVKM. The CDR3 extends over 12 amino acids. Written as DNA, the CDR3 is TGTGCCAGTAGACAGGACCCCTATGGCTACACCTTC. Amino acid sequence: CASRQDPYGYTF.

J is TRBJ2-7 and V is TRBV5-1, with a possible D match to TRBD1 (5 bases). Trimming left V 0 bases short and J 7 bases short, with 23 bases between. The CDR3 length is 17 residues. Germline V gene data show CDR1 as SGHRS and CDR2 as YFSETQ. CDR3 coding DNA: TGCGCCAGCAGCTTGGACTACAGCGATCCTTACAGGCTGGAGCAGTACTTC. Translating gives CASSLDYSDPYRLEQYF.

This clone has just one count. This sequence joins TRBV3-1 (or the pseudogene TRBV3-2) and TRBJ2-2; D is perhaps TRBD2 (5 bases). The V end was cut by 4 bases, the J end by 6 bases, with 9 bases between. The V gene's germline CDR1 is LGHDT and CDR2 YNNKEL (reference sequence). The CDR3 has 13 amino acids. The CDR3 reads CASSLLESGELFF. For the CDR3, the DNA is TGTGCCAGCAGCCTACTAGAATCCGGGGAGCTGTTTTTT.

The rearrangement uses TRBV9 and TRBJ2-7; D possibly corresponds to TRBD2 (5 bases). Trimming stripped 2 bases from V and 3 bases from J, with 9 bases between. Looked up from germline, CDR1 is SGDLS and CDR2 is YYNGEE. The CDR3 is made up of 13 amino acids. The CDR3 protein is CASSVVAGYEQYF. The CDR3 coding sequence is TGTGCCAGCAGCGTTGTGGCGGGCTACGAGCAGTACTTC.

This chain uses TRBV3-1 (or the pseudogene TRBV3-2) with TRBJ1-5; a weak D match, TRBD1 (5 bases). Trimming removed 2 bases at V and 4 bases at J, with 6 bases between. CDR3 size: 13 residues. The germline V gene has CDR1 LGHDT and CDR2 YNNKEL (reference sequence). As DNA, the CDR3 is TGTGCCAGCAGCCAACAGGGAAATCAGCCCCAGCATTTT. As protein: CASSQQGNQPQHF.